Shown below are 15 T cell receptor beta chains from a single sample sequenced in a study of T cells in Graves' hyperthyroidism and ophthalmopathy. RNA transcripts gave rise to amplified TCR beta CDR3 regions. First-round RT-PCR targeting the TCR CDR3 was performed with the HTBI primer set. TCRdb ran MiXCR on the multiplex PCR reads and lists one entry per CDR3 protein. This table has about 420,000 distinct CDR3 sequences, less than 20% appearing once. The sample taken for sequencing was blood. The receptors come from a woman between 18 and 29 years old with Graves' hyperthyroidism.

This clonotype was recorded at least ten times. V and J are TRBV20-1 and TRBJ1-5; D may be TRBD1 (6 bases). Per germline, CDR1 DFQATT and CDR2 SNEGSKA (reference sequence). V dropped 3 bases and J dropped 2 bases, with 8 bases sitting between them. The CDR3 runs 13 residues. The DNA for the CDR3 is TGCAGTGCTAGGAGGGGGGGCAATCAGCCCCAGCATTTT. Translating gives CSARRGGNQPQHF.

The sample holds a few counts of this clonotype. CDR3 coding DNA: TGTGCCAGCAGCTTGTTTCCGTACGAGCAGTACTTC. It yields the protein CASSLFPYEQYF. J is TRBJ2-7 and V is TRBV5-5; D gene unclear. The CDR3 totals 12 residues. From germline, CDR1 is SGHKS and CDR2 YYEKEE (reference sequence). V dropped 1 base and J dropped 4 bases, with 6 bases sitting between them.

This clonotype has at least ten counts. The chain joins TRBV2 to TRBJ2-2, with 11 positions matching TRBD1. The CDR3 has 15 residues. With 6 bases clipped from V and 6 bases from J, the junction kept 6 bases outside the gene matches. Germline assignment: CDR1 SNHLY and CDR2 FYNNEI. CDR3 in DNA: TGTGCCAGCAGAGGACAGGGGGCAATAGCCGGGGAGCTGTTTTTT. It translates to CASRGQGAIAGELFF. Filled out from reference TRBV2 and TRBJ2-2, the complete variable domain reads EPEVTQTPSHQVTQMGQEVILRCVPISNHLYFYWYRQILGQKVEFLVSFYNNEISEKSEIFDDQFSVERPDGSNFTLKIRSTKLEDSAMYFCASRGQGAIAGELFFGEGSRLTVL.

This clonotype appeared a few times. The chain uses TRBV6-9 and TRBJ2-7, with a tentative D call TRBD1 (6 bases). Germline V gene data show CDR1 as MNHGY and CDR2 as SVAAGI. V was trimmed by 3 bases and J by 2 bases, leaving 11 bases between them. The CDR3 length is 14 residues. CDR3 coding DNA: TGTGCCAGCAGTTACTTGGACAGAACCTACGAGCAGTACTTC. It yields the protein CASSYLDRTYEQYF.

The V call is TRBV9, the J call TRBJ2-1, with no clear D. Germline V gives CDR1 SGDLS, CDR2 YYNGEE. The CDR3 runs to 14 residues. The V end lost 0 bases, the J end lost 8 bases, and 12 bases lay between the germline ends. In nucleotides, the CDR3 is TGTGCCAGCAGCGTAGTAGGCAGAGCCCATGAGCAGTTCTTC. This sequence encodes CASSVVGRAHEQFF.

The V and J genes are TRBV3-1 and TRBJ1-2; TRBD1 matches 7 bases. Looked up from germline, CDR1 is LGHDT and CDR2 is YNNKEL (reference sequence). J lost 7 bases, V lost 3 bases, and 17 bases had no gene match. The CDR3 sequence is 17 residues long. Written as DNA, the CDR3 is TGTGCCAGCAGCCACTTTACGCCGGGGCAGGGGGAAGGTGGCTACACCTTC. It yields the protein CASSHFTPGQGEGGYTF. The complete variable domain, with remaining parts taken from reference TRBV3-1 and TRBJ1-2, reads DTAVSQTPKYLVTQMGNDKSIKCEQNLGHDTMYWYKQDSKKFLKIMFSYNNKELIINETVPNRFSPKSPDKAHLNLHINSLELGDSAVYFCASSHFTPGQGEGGYTFGSGTRLTVV.

This clonotype was counted at least ten times. This chain connects TRBV20-1 to TRBJ1-2; TRBD1 might be the D (5 bases). The CDR3 consists of 17 residues. V was clipped by 0 bases and J by 0 bases, with 17 bases between them. CDR1 is DFQATT, CDR2 SNEGSKA, per germline (reference sequence). For the CDR3, the DNA is TGCAGTGCTAGAGAGGGGGGGGGGGTAAAAACTAACTATGGCTACACCTTC. It codes for CSAREGGGVKTNYGYTF.

This clonotype has ten or more counts. The chain links TRBV6-5 to TRBJ1-1; D is possibly TRBD1 (5 bases). CDR1 and CDR2 (germline): MNHEY, SVGAGI. V was cut by 2 bases and J by 3 bases, with 16 bases left in between. CDR3 length: 16 residues. CDR3 bases: TGTGCCAGCAGTTACCGAGGGACTCACTTTCACACTGAAGCTTTCTTT. It is translated as CASSYRGTHFHTEAFF.

This clonotype was seen ten or more times. The J gene is TRBJ1-5, the V gene TRBV28; D might be TRBD1 (5 bases). Trimming shortened V by 3 bases and J by 2 bases, and 14 bases separated the two germline ends. This CDR3 contains 16 residues. Per the germline V gene, CDR1 is MDHEN and CDR2 is SYDVKM. The CDR3 DNA is TGTGCCAGCAGTTTGGTAGGGAGAGGGGGCAATCAGCCCCAGCATTTT. This translates into CASSLVGRGGNQPQHF.

The sample holds many counts of this clonotype. This chain uses TRBV5-1 with TRBJ2-7; D uncertain. V was pared by 0 bases and J by 6 bases, with 16 bases between. Looked up from germline, CDR1 is SGHRS and CDR2 is YFSETQ. The CDR3 runs to 15 residues. The CDR3 nucleotides read TGCGCCAGCAGCTTGGCCCTCCCTTTGGGTAGCGAGCAGTACTTC. Encoded protein: CASSLALPLGSEQYF.

This clonotype came up many times. The chain recombines TRBV18 with TRBJ1-1; D remains ambiguous. The CDR3 length is 16 residues. Trimming removed 5 bases from V and 5 bases from J, with 21 bases in between. CDR1 KGHSH and CDR2 LQKENI come from the germline V gene. CDR3 nucleotide sequence: TGTGCCAGCTCAATCAGTAAACTCTGGAGAAGGACTGAAGCTTTCTTT. It is translated as CASSISKLWRRTEAFF. Full variable domain (rest looked up from reference TRBV18 and TRBJ1-1): NAGVMQNPRHLVRRRGQEARLRCSPMKGHSHVYWYRQLPEEGLKFMVYLQKENIIDESGMPKERFSAEFPKEGPSILRIQQVVRGDSAAYFCASSISKLWRRTEAFFGQGTRLTVV.

This clonotype appeared many times. V gene TRBV28 combines with J gene TRBJ2-3, with D possibly TRBD2 on 6 matching bases. There are 15 residues in the CDR3. Germline CDR1 reads MDHEN; CDR2 reads SYDVKM. V was clipped by 5 bases and J by 3 bases, with 15 bases between them. The CDR3 sequence: CASSTPTGVTDTQYF. Written as DNA, the CDR3 is TGTGCCAGCAGTACCCCGACGGGGGTGACAGATACGCAGTATTTT.

J is TRBJ2-3 and V is TRBV18, with 9 bases matching TRBD1. CDR1 and CDR2 (germline): KGHSH, LQKENI. V dropped 3 bases and J dropped 2; count of bases not matched to a gene: 9. This CDR3 spans 17 amino acids. The chain's CDR3 is CASSPIPGQGLTDTQYF. The CDR3 DNA reads TGTGCCAGCTCACCCATCCCGGGACAGGGCCTCACAGATACGCAGTATTTT.

Of note for this clonotype: With a much larger clone just one base away, this may be a read error. The chain joins TRBV7-2 to TRBJ1-2, with a tentative D call TRBD1 (6 bases). The ends were cut back, 6 bases at V and 6 bases at J, with 17 bases in the middle. This CDR3 has 14 residues. Looked up from germline, CDR1 is SGHTA and CDR2 is FQGNSA. The CDR3 spells CASSRTGRSHGYTF. The CDR3 DNA reads TGTGCCAGCAGTCGTACAGGGAGGAGCCATGGCTACACCTTC.

This clonotype was counted at least ten times. The V call is TRBV12-3 or TRBV12-4, the J call TRBJ1-2, with D possibly matching TRBD1 (6 bases). The CDR3 has 15 amino acids. V lost 1 base and J lost 4, with 13 bases in between. CDR3 residues: CASSLVPDSSYGYTF. CDR3 DNA: TGTGCCAGCAGTTTAGTTCCGGACAGCTCCTATGGCTACACCTTC.